A single sample is the source of the 23 T cell receptor beta chains below, sequenced in a study of blood T cell repertoires in COVID-19. Produced via immunoSEQ multiplex PCR; TCRdb's table is partial and in-frame only. The repertoire holds 150,000 to 180,000 clones, with 75% to 80% as singletons. The specimen was peripheral blood. The receptors were sampled from a man of 80 years or more with acute or convalescent COVID-19.

V gene TRBV14 combines with J gene TRBJ1-2; perhaps TRBD1 as D (5 bases). CDR1 SGHDN and CDR2 FVKESK come from the germline V gene. Between the trimmed V and J ends, which lost 1 base and 0 bases, there was a span of 15 bases. This CDR3 contains 17 residues. CDR3 amino acids: CASSQAQGGFSNYGYTF. The CDR3, as DNA: TGTGCCAGCAGCCAAGCCCAGGGTGGTTTTTCTAACTATGGCTACACCTTC. Complete variable domain (other parts from reference TRBV14 and TRBJ1-2): EAGVTQFPSHSVIEKGQTVTLRCDPISGHDNLYWYRRVMGKEIKFLLHFVKESKQDESGMPNNRFLAERTGGTYSTLKVQPAELEDSGVYFCASSQAQGGFSNYGYTFGSGTRLTVV.

The chain has TRBV11-3 and TRBJ2-7; D remains unclear. The CDR3 has 16 amino acids. V lost 0 bases and J 3 bases, leaving 15 bases between the germline ends. Germline V gives CDR1 SGHNT, CDR2 YENEEA. The CDR3 coding sequence is TGTGCCAGCAGCTTAGAGGCAGGCCAATTCCACTACGAGCAGTACTTC. Encoded protein: CASSLEAGQFHYEQYF.

This chain connects TRBV2 to TRBJ2-5; 11 positions agree with TRBD1. The germline CDR1 and CDR2 sequences are SNHLY and FYNNEI. The junction had 7 bases not matched to a gene; V was cut back by 9 bases and J by 1 base. The length of the CDR3 is 15 residues. CDR3 amino acids: CARSGTGGFQETQYF. The CDR3 DNA reads as TGTGCCAGGTCCGGGACAGGGGGTTTCCAAGAGACCCAGTACTTC.

The chain joins TRBV6-5 to TRBJ1-2; 7 bases fit TRBD1. The CDR3 length is 13 residues. The germline gives CDR1 MNHEY, CDR2 SVGAGI. With 6 bases clipped from V and 4 bases from J, the junction kept 5 bases outside the gene matches. The CDR3 loop reads CASRVTGTYGYTF. CDR3 in DNA: TGTGCCAGCAGGGTGACAGGGACCTATGGCTACACCTTC.

The chain links TRBV29-1 to TRBJ2-5, with a weak D call TRBD2 (6 bases). Trimming stripped 1 base from V and 4 bases from J, with 10 bases between. Germline CDR1 SQVTM, CDR2 ANQGSEA. The CDR3 has 13 amino acids. This chain's CDR3 is CSVEASSGETQYF. Here the CDR3 DNA reads TGCAGCGTTGAAGCTAGTAGCGGAGAGACCCAGTACTTC.

A single count supports this clone. The CDR3 coding sequence is TGTGCCAGCAGCTTAGGTAGTCCTAACTATGGCTACACCTTC. Protein sequence: CASSLGSPNYGYTF. V and J are TRBV7-6 and TRBJ1-2; D is ambiguous. Between the trimmed V and J ends, which lost 1 base and 0 bases, there was a span of 6 bases. In germline, CDR1 is SGHVS, CDR2 FNYEAQ. The CDR3 is 14 amino acids.

The rearrangement uses TRBV28 and TRBJ2-1; TRBD1 is a possible D gene (6 bases). This CDR3 is 12 amino acids long. CDR1 is MDHEN, CDR2 SYDVKM, per germline. The germline V and J ends were trimmed by 6 bases and 13 bases, with 16 bases remaining between them. DNA of the CDR3: TGTGCCAGCAGGATACAGGGTCCCGAACAGTTCTTC. The encoded protein is CASRIQGPEQFF.

This chain joins TRBV6-5 and TRBJ2-3, with D possibly being TRBD2 (5 bases). The CDR3 consists of 16 residues. With 3 bases removed from V and 1 base from J, the gap between germline ends came to 14 bases. Germline CDR1 reads MNHEY; CDR2 reads SVGAGI. DNA for the CDR3: TGTGCCAGCAGTTATTTACGGGGTACTGGCACAGATACGCAGTATTTT. Translated, it gives CASSYLRGTGTDTQYF.

This clone was observed a few times. This chain connects TRBV10-3 to TRBJ1-5; D remains unclear. Germline CDR1 ENHRY, CDR2 SYGVKD. V lost 6 bases and J 4 bases, leaving 7 bases between the germline ends. This CDR3 spans 12 amino acids. The DNA for the CDR3 is TGTGCCATCAGCGCGGCAAATCAGCCCCAGCATTTT. Protein: CAISAANQPQHF.

This chain uses TRBV2 with TRBJ2-1; TRBD2 matches at 7 bases. The trim removed 4 bases at V and 1 base at J, leaving 7 bases unmatched. Per germline, CDR1 SNHLY and CDR2 FYNNEI. The CDR3 has 16 residues. CDR3 nucleotide sequence: TGTGCCAGCAGTGCTCCCATAGCGGGTTCCTACAATGAGCAGTTCTTC. Protein product: CASSAPIAGSYNEQFF.

V gene TRBV11-3 combines with J gene TRBJ2-7; no clear D. CDR3 length: 14 amino acids. The V and J ends lost 5 bases and 0 bases respectively, with 11 bases between them. Germline V gives CDR1 SGHNT, CDR2 YENEEA. For the CDR3, the DNA is TGTGCCAGCAGCCCACAGATCTTCTCCTACGAGCAGTACTTC. Its protein is CASSPQIFSYEQYF.

The chain recombines TRBV18 with TRBJ2-7; D perhaps matches TRBD2 (5 bases). Looked up from germline, CDR1 is KGHSH and CDR2 is LQKENI. V was shortened by 3 bases and J by 7 bases, with 19 bases between the two germline ends. The CDR3 consists of 15 residues. The CDR3 protein is CASSPNRDFWVEQYF. The CDR3 nucleotides read TGTGCCAGCTCACCGAACCGGGATTTTTGGGTAGAGCAGTACTTC.

The V call is TRBV29-1, the J call TRBJ2-1; D not resolved. V lost 5 bases and J 10 bases, leaving 15 bases between the germline ends. This CDR3 has 12 residues. Germline values: CDR1 SQVTM, CDR2 ANQGSEA. CDR3 protein: CSVFSGSVEQFF. CDR3 DNA sequence: TGCAGCGTTTTTTCGGGTTCGGTGGAGCAGTTCTTC.

The J gene is TRBJ2-1, the V gene TRBV5-8, with D possibly being TRBD1 (6 bases). V was cut by 2 bases and J by 4 bases, with 13 bases left in between. The CDR3 totals 15 residues. Per the germline V gene, CDR1 is SGHTS and CDR2 is YDEGEE. The CDR3 sequence: CASSLITGTYNEQFF. In DNA form, the CDR3 reads TGTGCCAGCAGCTTAATAACCGGGACATACAATGAGCAGTTCTTC.

The CDR3 nucleotides are TGTGCCTGGAGTCGGGACAGCTACAATGAGCAGTTCTTC. Protein product: CAWSRDSYNEQFF. This rearrangement joins TRBV30 to TRBJ2-1; 7 bases are shared with TRBD1. Germline V gene sequence: CDR1 GTSNPN, CDR2 SVGIG (reference sequence). This CDR3 is 13 amino acids long. The ends lost 2 bases at V and 3 bases at J; junction bases unmatched: 1.

To note about this clone: A much larger clone sits a single nucleotide away, making a read error possible. This sequence joins TRBV5-1 and TRBJ1-1, with TRBD1 as a possible D gene (6 bases). CDR1 SGHRS and CDR2 YFSETQ come from the germline V gene. The CDR3 covers 13 residues. Trimming shortened V by 1 base and J by 3 bases, and 7 bases separated the two germline ends. The CDR3 DNA reads as TGCGCCAGCAGCTTGCAGGGGCACACTGAAGCTTTCTTT. It specifies CASSLQGHTEAFF. Based on the CDR3 plus reference TRBV5-1 and TRBJ1-1, the full variable domain is KAGVTQTPRYLIKTRGQQVTLSCSPISGHRSVSWYQQTPGQGLQFLFEYFSETQRNKGNFPGRFSGRQFSNSRSEMNVSTLELGDSALYLCASSLQGHTEAFFGQGTRLTVV.

The CDR3 protein is CASRVYFTQYGQYF. DNA of the CDR3: TGTGCCAGCAGAGTTTACTTCACCCAATACGGGCAGTACTTC. V and J are TRBV21-1 and TRBJ2-7; the tabulated D call, TRBD2, remains unverified against the DNA. TRBV21-1 is a listed pseudogene. The CDR3 has 14 amino acids.

The J gene is TRBJ1-1, the V gene TRBV5-1; D ambiguous. V was clipped by 0 bases and J by 1 base, with 10 bases between them. The CDR3 sequence is 15 residues long. The germline CDR1 and CDR2 sequences are SGHRS and YFSETQ. The DNA of the CDR3 is TGCGCCAGCAGCTTGGCCGGGTCATCGAACACTGAAGCTTTCTTT. This encodes CASSLAGSSNTEAFF.

In nucleotides, the CDR3 is TGCGCCAGCAGCTTGACCCAAGACAGGGGGGTTGACACTGAAGCTTTCTTT. Translated: CASSLTQDRGVDTEAFF. The chain combines TRBV5-1 with TRBJ1-1; TRBD1 matches 9 bases. The length of the CDR3 is 17 residues. V lost 1 base, J lost 3 bases, and 10 bases stayed unmatched. CDR1 and CDR2 (germline): SGHRS, YFSETQ.

V usage is TRBV6-1 and J usage is TRBJ2-7, with 12 bases aligning to TRBD1. The CDR3 extends over 15 amino acids. Germline V lookup: CDR1 MNHNS, CDR2 SASEGT. V dropped 3 bases and J dropped 6; count of bases not matched to a gene: 6. CDR3 coding DNA: TGTGCCAGCAGTGATCGCGGGACAGGGGGCCTCGAGCAGTACGTC. This codes for CASSDRGTGGLEQYV.

This clone was recorded only once. The chain recombines TRBV7-9 with TRBJ2-5; maybe TRBD2 (6 bases). Looked up from germline, CDR1 is SEHNR and CDR2 is FQNEAQ (reference sequence). V gave up 5 bases and J gave up 5 bases, with 15 bases separating them. The CDR3 sequence is 14 residues long. DNA of the CDR3: TGTGCCAGCAGCGCCCCCCCCCGGGGGGAGACCCAGTACTTC. This translates into CASSAPPRGETQYF.

The V gene is TRBV6-5, the J gene TRBJ1-2; 7 bases are a match to TRBD1. The CDR3 spans 15 residues. Germline loops: CDR1 MNHEY, CDR2 SVGAGI. V shed 2 bases, J shed 8 bases, and the junction held 11 bases outside the gene matches. CDR3: CASSYRSDRTQGYTF. The CDR3 bases are TGTGCCAGCAGTTACCGGTCGGACAGGACCCAGGGCTACACCTTC.

This clone appeared once. The chain combines TRBV4-1 with TRBJ1-1, with unresolved D. CDR1 and CDR2 from the germline V gene are MGHRA and YSYEKL. The CDR3 has 14 amino acids. Deletions cut 4 bases from V and 1 base from J, with 10 bases between. DNA of the CDR3: TGCGCCAGCAGCCGGCAAGAGGGGAACACTGAAGCTTTCTTT. Translating it yields CASSRQEGNTEAFF.